This entry lists 7 T cell receptor beta chains sequenced from one sample in a study of T cell changes during pregnancy in multiple sclerosis. The data were produced by immunoSEQ multiplex PCR, yet TCRdb's version contains in-frame clones alone and is incomplete. The sample gives about 92,000 clones, 85% to 95% of which show up once; more than 2.5% is in the top ten. This specimen was peripheral blood, taken in the first trimester of pregnancy. These receptors all come from a female donor with multiple sclerosis, enrolled in a pregnancy study.

This chain links TRBV7-9 with TRBJ1-1; D is possibly TRBD1 (6 bases). Trimming left V 8 bases short and J 4 bases short, with 17 bases between. Germline V gene sequence: CDR1 SEHNR, CDR2 FQNEAQ (reference sequence). This CDR3 is 14 amino acids long. The CDR3 reads CASLPPGTTTEAFF. DNA of the CDR3: TGTGCCAGCCTACCCCCCGGGACAACCACTGAAGCTTTCTTT.

The rearrangement uses TRBV27 and TRBJ2-1; 9 nucleotides align to TRBD1. The V segment lost 2 bases and the J segment 5 bases; nucleotides outside the gene matches: 10. The germline CDR1 and CDR2 sequences are MNHEY and SMNVEV (reference sequence). The CDR3 spans 17 residues. The CDR3 bases are TGTGCCAGCAGTTTAAGGGGGACCGGGACAGGGAACAATGAGCAGTTCTTC. Translation: CASSLRGTGTGNNEQFF.

V gene TRBV4-1 combines with J gene TRBJ2-1; possible D gene TRBD1, 7 bases. CDR3 length: 13 residues. The germline gives CDR1 MGHRA, CDR2 YSYEKL. Trimming took off 1 base at V and 14 bases at J, with 15 bases between the two ends. DNA of the CDR3: TGCGCCAGCAGCCAAGCGATTGCCAGGGGGGAGTTCTTC. Its translation is CASSQAIARGEFF.

The J gene is TRBJ2-2, the V gene TRBV5-1; D unclear. From germline, CDR1 is SGHRS and CDR2 YFSETQ. The CDR3 loop spans 14 amino acids. Trimming removed 1 base at V and 2 bases at J, with 6 bases between. This chain's CDR3 is CASSLQLNTGELFF. The CDR3 coding sequence is TGCGCCAGCAGCTTGCAACTTAACACCGGGGAGCTGTTTTTT.

The chain combines TRBV9 with TRBJ1-4; D is unresolved. V lost 0 bases and J 8 bases, leaving 14 bases between the germline ends. Germline loops: CDR1 SGDLS, CDR2 YYNGEE. This CDR3 has 15 amino acids. In DNA form, the CDR3 reads TGTGCCAGCAGCGTAGGTCCCCTCGGCGGCGAAAAACTGTTTTTT. It encodes CASSVGPLGGEKLFF.

The chain recombines TRBV5-1 with TRBJ1-2, with 7 bases fitting TRBD1. Losses at the gene ends were 4 bases for V and 2 bases for J; bases not matched to a gene: 5. The CDR3 spans 14 residues. Germline V gene sequence: CDR1 SGHRS, CDR2 YFSETQ. CDR3 loop: CASSPTGPNYGYTF. CDR3 DNA: TGCGCCAGCAGCCCGACAGGGCCAAACTATGGCTACACCTTC. Full variable domain (missing parts from reference TRBV5-1 and TRBJ1-2): KAGVTQTPRYLIKTRGQQVTLSCSPISGHRSVSWYQQTPGQGLQFLFEYFSETQRNKGNFPGRFSGRQFSNSRSEMNVSTLELGDSALYLCASSPTGPNYGYTFGSGTRLTVV.

This chain joins TRBV30 and TRBJ1-2; D is ambiguous. Germline loops: CDR1 GTSNPN, CDR2 SVGIG (reference sequence). The CDR3 extends over 14 amino acids. The V end lost 1 base, the J end lost 4 bases, and 13 bases lay between the germline ends. The CDR3 DNA follows: TGTGCCTGGAGTGCCCCCGATAAGCGCTATGGCTACACCTTC. The encoded protein is CAWSAPDKRYGYTF.